Presented here are 2 T cell receptor beta chains from one specimen sequenced in a study of blood T cell repertoires in COVID-19. Libraries were prepared by immunoSEQ multiplex PCR; TCRdb keeps only in-frame clonotypes and omits some of them. The sample lists about 130,000 clones; over 70% were seen once. Sequences were obtained from peripheral blood. The receptor source for this set is a man in his forties or fifties with active COVID-19.

This chain links TRBV2 with TRBJ2-5; weak D call: TRBD2 (6 bases). CDR1 is SNHLY and CDR2 is FYNNEI in the germline V gene. V was shortened by 7 bases and J by 1 base, with 16 bases between the two germline ends. This CDR3 is 15 amino acids long. The CDR3 region is CASTAAGLFQETQYF. The CDR3, as DNA: TGTGCCAGCACGGCGGCGGGGCTGTTCCAAGAGACCCAGTACTTC.

This clone appeared once. This chain connects TRBV25-1 to TRBJ1-3; tentatively, D is TRBD1 (6 bases). Trimming removed 4 bases from V and 2 bases from J, with 6 bases in between. Germline V gives CDR1 MGHDK, CDR2 SYGVNS. This CDR3 comprises 13 residues. The CDR3 coding sequence is TGTGCCAGCAGTGCAGGGGCTGGAAACACCATATATTTT. Residues: CASSAGAGNTIYF.